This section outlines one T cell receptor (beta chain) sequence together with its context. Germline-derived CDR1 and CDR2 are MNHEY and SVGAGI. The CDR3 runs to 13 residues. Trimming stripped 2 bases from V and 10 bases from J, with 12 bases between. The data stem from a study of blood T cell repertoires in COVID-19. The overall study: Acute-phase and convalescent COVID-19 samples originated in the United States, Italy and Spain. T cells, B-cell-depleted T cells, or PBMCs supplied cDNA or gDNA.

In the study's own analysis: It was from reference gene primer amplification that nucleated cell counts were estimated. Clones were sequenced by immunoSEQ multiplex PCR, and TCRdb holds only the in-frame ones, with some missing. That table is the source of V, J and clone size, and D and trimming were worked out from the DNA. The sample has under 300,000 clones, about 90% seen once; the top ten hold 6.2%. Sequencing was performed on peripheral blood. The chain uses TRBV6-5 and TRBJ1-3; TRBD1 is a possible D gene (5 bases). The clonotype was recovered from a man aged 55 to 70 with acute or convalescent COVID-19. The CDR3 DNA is TGTGCCAGCAGTTACGGGCAGGGTGGAACCATATATTTT. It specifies CASSYGQGGTIYF.